The present entry profiles one TCR beta chain with its context. Its target is unknown. The sample originates from a study of cytomegalovirus exposure and HLA in healthy donors. About the research overall: Earlier findings included approximately 120 million unique TCR beta sequences obtained from 150 million to 200 million T cells. Findings and limits, study-wide: Sequencing probably produced one cluster of sequence variants that were highly shared. Among TCR sequences, most were rare, though some public TCRs appeared in many donors. Presence/absence analyses took donor sequencing depth as roughly uniform.

Researchers ran the PCR with 60 Vbeta and 13 Jbeta primers. The method was immunoSEQ multiplex PCR; TCRdb's version includes in-frame clones alone and lacks a portion of them. The sample consists of about 130,000 clones, about four fifths of them appearing once. Source material: PBMCs. This receptor was taken from a woman in her 40s in good health and CMV-seronegative.

CDR3 region: CAIGPRAGDEQFF. CDR3 bases: TGTGCCATCGGACCCCGGGCGGGGGATGAGCAGTTCTTC. V is TRBV10-3 and J is TRBJ2-1, with TRBD2 matching 7 bases. CDR3 length: 13 residues. CDR1 is ENHRY, CDR2 SYGVKD, per germline. The J segment lost 8 bases and the V segment lost 8 bases, leaving 9 bases of the junction unmatched.